The rows below give T cell receptor beta chains drawn from one sample of a study of cytomegalovirus exposure and HLA in healthy donors. This table comes from immunoSEQ multiplex PCR, and its TCRdb copy is limited to in-frame clones, with some not included. The sample records 120,000 or so clones, around nine tenths being singletons. Sample: PBMCs. These receptors all come from a woman under 30 in good health and CMV-seronegative. Each CDR3 is given with its conserved first and last residue. D genes are given only for firm matches. Rows give clone size only sometimes, using once, few, many, or a class for an expanded clone.

j_call,d_call,v_call,clone_size,cdr3_length,cdr3_aa,cdr3_nt
TRBJ1-2,NA,TRBV10-3,few,11,CAIRQDYGYTF,TGTGCCATCAGACAGGACTATGGCTACACCTTC
TRBJ1-1,NA,TRBV7-8,NA,12,CASSHDTGEAFF,TGTGCCAGCAGTCATGATACAGGGGAAGCTTTCTTT
TRBJ2-1,TRBD2,TRBV20-1,NA,11,CSAVAGSEQFF,TGCAGTGCTGTAGCGGGAAGTGAGCAGTTCTTC
TRBJ1-5,NA,TRBV7-9,NA,16,CASSPQGSASNQPQHF,TGTGCCAGCAGCCCCCAGGGAAGTGCTAGCAATCAGCCCCAGCATTTT
TRBJ2-7,TRBD2,TRBV10-3,NA,14,CAISEEAGVYEQYF,TGTGCCATCAGTGAAGAAGCGGGAGTCTACGAGCAGTACTTC
TRBJ2-7,NA,TRBV4-1,few,13,CASSSGQSYEQYF,TGCGCCAGCAGCAGCGGACAGTCCTACGAGCAGTACTTC
TRBJ1-1,TRBD1,TRBV11-1,NA,16,CASSLFPDRGNTEAFF,TGTGCCAGCAGCTTATTCCCGGACAGGGGGAACACTGAAGCTTTCTTT
TRBJ2-5,TRBD2,TRBV5-1,NA,15,CASSLAGGPIETQYF,TGCGCCAGCAGCTTGGCGGGAGGGCCGATAGAGACCCAGTACTTC
TRBJ2-5,NA,TRBV7-9,NA,16,CASRSLARGSLETQYF,TGTGCCAGCAGATCCTTAGCAAGGGGGTCCTTAGAGACCCAGTACTTC
TRBJ2-7,NA,TRBV28,NA,13,CASTKDLAYEQYF,TGTGCCAGCACAAAGGACTTAGCCTACGAGCAGTACTTC
TRBJ1-2,TRBD1,TRBV19,NA,15,CASSTSGQGGSDYTF,TGTGCCAGTAGTACCTCAGGACAGGGGGGATCTGACTACACCTTC
TRBJ2-1,NA,TRBV6-5,NA,12,CASSADLDEQFF,TGTGCCAGCAGTGCGGATCTCGATGAGCAGTTCTTC
TRBJ2-2,TRBD1,TRBV7-9,NA,16,CASSLTGTGNTGELFF,TGTGCCAGCAGTTTGACCGGGACAGGTAACACCGGGGAGCTGTTTTTT
TRBJ2-2,NA,TRBV2,few,14,CASSWGVSTGELFF,TGTGCCAGCAGTTGGGGGGTGAGCACCGGGGAGCTGTTTTTT
TRBJ2-7,NA,TRBV11-3,NA,10,CASRIYEQYF,TGTGCCAGCCGTATCTACGAGCAGTACTTC
TRBJ1-5,NA,TRBV11-2,once,15,CASSSGAGGFQPQHF,TGTGCCAGCAGCTCCGGGGCCGGGGGGTTCCAGCCCCAGCATTTT
TRBJ1-2,TRBD1,TRBV12-5,NA,16,CASGLNRGEANYGYTF,TGTGCTAGTGGTTTGAACAGGGGGGAAGCTAACTATGGCTACACCTTC
TRBJ2-7,NA,TRBV11-2,NA,14,CASSLNRARGEQYF,TGTGCCAGCAGCTTAAACAGGGCTAGGGGAGAGCAGTACTTC
TRBJ2-2,TRBD1,TRBV5-1,NA,13,CASQGQAHRGAVF,TGCGCCAGCCAGGGACAGGCCCACCGGGGAGCTGTTTTT
TRBJ1-1,NA,TRBV4-1,once,17,CASSQDRKVRGKTEAFF,TGCGCCAGCAGCCAAGATAGAAAAGTCAGGGGAAAGACTGAAGCTTTCTTT
TRBJ1-1,NA,TRBV19,NA,13,CASSLAGGAEAFF,TGTGCCAGTAGCCTGGCCGGAGGAGCTGAAGCTTTCTTT
TRBJ2-1,TRBD2,TRBV13,NA,15,CASSLASGRNNEQFF,TGTGCCAGCAGCCTAGCTAGCGGGAGAAACAATGAGCAGTTCTTC
TRBJ1-5,NA,TRBV10-2,NA,15,CASSEDRSVNQPQHF,TGCGCCAGCAGTGAGGACAGGTCGGTCAATCAGCCCCAGCATTTT
TRBJ2-1,NA,TRBV11-3,NA,13,CASSGASPFEQFF,TGTGCCAGCAGCGGGGCCTCCCCATTTGAGCAGTTCTTC
TRBJ2-7,TRBD1,TRBV27,once,13,CASSFGTAYEQYF,TGTGCCAGCAGTTTCGGGACAGCCTACGAGCAGTACTTC
TRBJ2-7,NA,TRBV4-1,NA,13,CASSQRSTYEQYF,TGCGCCAGCAGCCAGAGGTCGACCTACGAGCAGTACTTC
TRBJ2-1,NA,TRBV10-1,NA,13,CASSEVGVNEQFF,TGCGCCAGCAGTGAGGTAGGGGTTAATGAGCAGTTCTTC
TRBJ1-2,TRBD1,TRBV5-1,NA,14,CASSWGQAAYGYTF,TGCGCCAGCAGCTGGGGACAGGCTGCCTATGGCTACACCTTC
TRBJ1-3,NA,TRBV28,NA,15,CASSFRGHSGNTIYF,TGTGCCAGCAGTTTTCGGGGACACTCTGGAAACACCATATATTTT
TRBJ2-7,TRBD1,TRBV2,NA,13,CASTGQGGYEQYF,TGTGCCAGCACCGGACAGGGCGGTTACGAGCAGTACTTC
TRBJ1-4,TRBD1,TRBV4-1,NA,18,CASSSPRAQGARNEKLFF,TGCGCCAGCAGCTCTCCGCGAGCACAGGGGGCCAGGAATGAAAAACTGTTTTTT
TRBJ2-1,TRBD2,TRBV9,NA,15,CASSTGLAGYNEQFF,TGTGCCAGCAGCACCGGACTAGCGGGCTACAATGAGCAGTTCTTC
TRBJ2-7,NA,TRBV5-1,NA,15,CASSLNAGFANEQYF,TGCGCCAGCAGCTTGAATGCAGGGTTCGCCAACGAGCAGTACTTC
TRBJ1-4,TRBD1,TRBV28,NA,15,CASSLTGTGREKLFF,TGTGCCAGCAGTTTGACCGGGACAGGGAGAGAAAAACTGTTTTTT
TRBJ2-5,NA,TRBV7-8,NA,18,CASSSSRRGARLGETQYF,TGTGCCAGCAGCTCCTCACGCCGGGGGGCGCGACTCGGGGAGACCCAGTACTTC
TRBJ2-3,TRBD2,TRBV11-3,NA,16,CASSLERQREEDTQYF,TGTGCCAGCAGCTTAGAGCGGCAGCGGGAGGAAGATACGCAGTATTTT
TRBJ2-7,TRBD2,TRBV6-1,NA,14,CASRVTSGSYEQYF,TGTGCCAGCAGGGTGACTAGCGGGAGTTACGAGCAGTACTTC
TRBJ2-3,NA,TRBV7-2,once,14,CASSLARETDTQYF,TGTGCCAGCAGCTTAGCTCGGGAAACAGATACGCAGTATTTT
TRBJ2-7,NA,TRBV15,NA,15,CATSRDPQGRDEQYF,TGTGCCACCAGCAGAGATCCCCAGGGGCGGGACGAGCAGTACTTC
TRBJ2-7,TRBD1,TRBV27,NA,14,CASSPQGVAYEQYF,TGTGCCAGCAGTCCCCAGGGGGTGGCCTACGAGCAGTACTTC
TRBJ1-1,NA,TRBV7-8,few,13,CASSPLGGTEAFF,TGTGCCAGCAGCCCCCTCGGGGGAACTGAAGCTTTCTTT
TRBJ1-2,TRBD1,TRBV27,NA,14,CASSSTTGAYGYTF,TGTGCCAGCAGTTCCACGACAGGGGCTTATGGCTACACCTTC
TRBJ2-5,NA,TRBV9,NA,16,CASSPKTGLGVETQYF,TGTGCCAGCAGCCCAAAGACGGGATTAGGCGTAGAGACCCAGTACTTC
TRBJ1-1,TRBD1,TRBV11-2,NA,16,CASSLGFVGRGPEAFF,TGTGCCAGCAGCTTAGGATTCGTGGGCAGGGGGCCTGAAGCTTTCTTT
TRBJ1-1,NA,TRBV11-2,NA,13,CASSRTWNTEAFF,TGTGCCAGCAGCCGGACATGGAACACTGAAGCTTTCTTT
TRBJ2-2,TRBD2,TRBV4-1,once,15,CASRNAGGDTGELFF,TGCGCCAGCAGGAATGCGGGAGGCGACACCGGGGAGCTGTTTTTT
TRBJ2-5,TRBD2,TRBV6-5,NA,14,CASSSLAEGETQYF,TGTGCCAGCAGCTCCCTAGCGGAGGGGGAGACCCAGTACTTC